These 16 T cell receptor beta chains were sequenced from one sample in a study of shared clonotypes between healthy human individuals. Method: immunoSEQ multiplex PCR; TCRdb's copy keeps in-frame clones and lacks some. The repertoire holds about 2 million clones, about 95% seen once, with roughly 1% in the top ten. CD45RO-negative, CCR7-positively selected cells formed the naive CD8 fraction, excluding terminally differentiated effector memory CD45RA+ cells. Sequenced sample: naive CD8+ T cells sorted from blood. These TCRs come from a man aged 18 to 29 in good health.

The CDR3 here is CASSSDREAYNEQFF. The CDR3 DNA reads as TGTGCCAGCAGTTCCGACAGGGAGGCCTACAATGAGCAGTTCTTC. V gene TRBV5-6 combines with J gene TRBJ2-1, with D possibly being TRBD1 (7 bases). The germline V gene encodes CDR1 SGHDT and CDR2 YYEEEE. V was trimmed by 5 bases and J by 2 bases, leaving 14 bases between them. This CDR3 contains 15 residues.

The chain uses TRBV11-2 and TRBJ2-1, with 7 bases lining up with TRBD2. Germline V gives CDR1 SGHAT, CDR2 FQNNGV. V gave up 0 bases and J gave up 9 bases; unmatched junction bases: 8. This CDR3 spans 15 amino acids. CDR3 DNA: TGTGCCAGCAGCTTAGAAGCGCGGGAGACCCTTGAGCAGTTCTTC. Residues: CASSLEARETLEQFF.

The V gene is TRBV2, the J gene TRBJ2-7; TRBD2 matches 10 bases. The CDR3 has 15 residues. The J segment lost 6 bases and the V segment lost 1 base, leaving 6 bases of the junction unmatched. The germline gives CDR1 SNHLY, CDR2 FYNNEI. This chain's CDR3 is CASSEVSGGAGEQYF. CDR3 nucleotide sequence: TGTGCCAGCAGTGAAGTAAGCGGGGGGGCCGGCGAGCAGTACTTC.

The rearrangement joins TRBV28 to TRBJ1-5; the D is unclear. Germline CDR1 and CDR2: MDHEN and SYDVKM. Trimming shortened V by 5 bases and J by 5 bases, and 13 bases separated the two germline ends. CDR3 length equals 14 residues. The CDR3 reads CASSPQDWYQPQHF. The CDR3 DNA follows: TGTGCCAGCAGTCCCCAGGACTGGTATCAGCCCCAGCATTTT. Filled out from reference TRBV28 and TRBJ1-5, the complete variable domain reads DVKVTQSSRYLVKRTGEKVFLECVQDMDHENMFWYRQDPGLGLRLIYFSYDVKMKEKGDIPEGYSVSREKKERFSLILESASTNQTSMYLCASSPQDWYQPQHFGDGTRLSIL.

The chain links TRBV7-3 to TRBJ2-7, with D possibly matching TRBD1 (6 bases). V lost 2 bases and J 3 bases, leaving 8 bases between the germline ends. Germline V gene lookup returns CDR1 SGHTA and CDR2 FQGTGA. This CDR3 is 13 amino acids long. Here the CDR3 DNA reads TGTGCCAGCAGCTTAGAGGGACACTACGAGCAGTACTTC. The encoded protein is CASSLEGHYEQYF. Drawing the rest from reference TRBV7-3 and TRBJ2-7, the complete variable domain is GAGVSQTPSNKVTEKGKYVELRCDPISGHTALYWYRQSLGQGPEFLIYFQGTGAADDSGLPNDRFFAVRPEGSVSTLKIQRTERGDSAVYLCASSLEGHYEQYFGPGTRLTVT.

This chain links TRBV27 with TRBJ2-3; D unresolved. Germline V CDR1 and CDR2: MNHEY, SMNVEV (reference sequence). CDR3 length: 14 residues. Trimming removed 7 bases from V and 1 base from J, with 12 bases in between. This chain's CDR3 is CASKTILGTDTQYF. The CDR3 nucleotides read TGTGCCAGCAAAACCATCCTAGGCACAGATACGCAGTATTTT.

This chain connects TRBV19 to TRBJ1-5; 9 bases are shared with TRBD1. V trimming: 10 bases; J trimming: 2 bases; junction bases outside the gene matches: 15. The CDR3 spans 17 residues. Germline CDR1 LNHDA, CDR2 SQIVND (reference sequence). The CDR3 spells CATETGTGFGGNQPQHF. CDR3 coding DNA: TGTGCCACAGAAACCGGGACAGGGTTTGGGGGCAATCAGCCCCAGCATTTT. The full variable domain, in which reference TRBV19 and TRBJ1-5 provide the parts outside the CDR3, is DGGITQSPKYLFRKEGQNVTLSCEQNLNHDAMYWYRQDPGQGLRLIYYSQIVNDFQKGDIAEGYSVSREKKESFPLTVTSAQKNPTAFYLCATETGTGFGGNQPQHFGDGTRLSIL.

The rearrangement links TRBV11-2 to TRBJ2-7, with unresolved D. Germline CDR1 is SGHAT and CDR2 is FQNNGV. Trimming took 3 bases from V and 6 from J, leaving 9 bases between them. The CDR3 sequence is 12 residues long. Here the CDR3 reads CASSLNKAEQYF. In DNA form, the CDR3 reads TGTGCCAGCAGCTTGAACAAAGCCGAGCAGTACTTC.

The chain employs TRBV7-2 and TRBJ2-3, with 15 bases that match TRBD2. Per the germline V gene, CDR1 is SGHTA and CDR2 is FQGNSA. The CDR3 covers 19 residues. The V gene end was trimmed by 4 bases and the J gene end by 0 bases; junction bases not matched to a gene: 8. CDR3 residues: CASSSPGTSGRLSTDTQYF. The DNA of the CDR3 is TGTGCCAGCAGCTCACCTGGGACTAGCGGGAGGCTGAGCACAGATACGCAGTATTTT.

The table lists this clone with a few counts. The gene calls are TRBV6-5 and TRBJ1-5, with 7 bases aligning to TRBD1. The germline V gene encodes CDR1 MNHEY and CDR2 SVGAGI. The CDR3 consists of 15 residues. V lost 6 bases to trimming and J lost 0 bases; unmatched junction nucleotides: 5. DNA for the CDR3: TGTGCCAGCAGGTCAGGGGGATTTAGCAATCAGCCCCAGCATTTT. As protein: CASRSGGFSNQPQHF.

As to this clone: Additional DNA sequences in this sample encode the identical CDR3. J is TRBJ1-4 and V is TRBV9; no clear D gene. Germline CDR1 reads SGDLS; CDR2 reads YYNGEE. Trimming removed 0 bases at V and 5 bases at J, with 8 bases between. There are 14 residues in the CDR3. The CDR3 is CASSVEGSNEKLFF. In DNA form, the CDR3 reads TGTGCCAGCAGCGTAGAAGGGAGCAATGAAAAACTGTTTTTT.

Remarks on this clone: This same CDR3 is encoded by further DNA sequences in the sample. V is TRBV28 and J is TRBJ2-3, with D perhaps matching TRBD1 or TRBD2 (5 bases each). The CDR3 runs 14 residues. In germline, CDR1 is MDHEN, CDR2 SYDVKM. V was clipped by 3 bases and J by 0 bases, with 7 bases between them. The CDR3 DNA is TGTGCCAGCAGTTTGGGGGATAGCACAGATACGCAGTATTTT. This gives the protein CASSLGDSTDTQYF.

V gene TRBV27 combines with J gene TRBJ1-1, with D perhaps TRBD1 (5 bases). V was cut by 5 bases and J by 3 bases, with 10 bases left in between. Germline CDR1 and CDR2: MNHEY and SMNVEV (reference sequence). CDR3 length: 13 residues. CDR3 protein: CASSPVGDTEAFF. DNA of the CDR3: TGTGCCAGCAGTCCCGTGGGGGACACTGAAGCTTTCTTT.

This rearrangement joins TRBV27 to TRBJ1-1; D unresolved. This CDR3 contains 16 residues. V was cut by 6 bases and J by 7 bases, with 24 bases left in between. The germline CDR1 and CDR2 sequences are MNHEY and SMNVEV (reference sequence). The CDR3: CASSPTFLSVRGEAFF. CDR3 DNA sequence: TGTGCCAGCAGCCCCACCTTTCTTAGCGTTCGAGGTGAAGCTTTCTTT.

The rearrangement links TRBV7-9 to TRBJ1-2, with no clear D. This CDR3 has 14 amino acids. Germline assignment: CDR1 SEHNR and CDR2 FQNEAQ (reference sequence). V was trimmed by 1 base and J by 4 bases, leaving 10 bases between them. CDR3 DNA: TGTGCCAGCAGCTTAGTCAGCCAGCGCTATGGCTACACCTTC. Translation gives CASSLVSQRYGYTF.

V gene TRBV9 combines with J gene TRBJ2-5; a weak D match, TRBD2 (6 bases). The CDR3 has 14 amino acids. Germline CDR1 and CDR2: SGDLS and YYNGEE. V lost 4 bases and J lost 2, with 12 bases in between. The CDR3 DNA is TGTGCCAGCAGCTTTAGCGGACGACAAGAGACCCAGTACTTC. The encoded protein is CASSFSGRQETQYF.